The 16 T cell receptor beta chains in this list originate from one sample, sequenced in a study of T cells in localized non-small cell lung cancer. Clones were read by immunoSEQ multiplex PCR, and TCRdb kept only the in-frame ones, dropping some. The top ten clones hold nearly 20% of a sample with some 55,000 clones, around 81% of them seen once. This specimen consisted of peripheral blood, obtained before any cancer treatment. All receptors derive from a female donor over 55 with stage II squamous cell lung carcinoma.

The gene calls are TRBV18 and TRBJ2-1, with TRBD1 matching 7 bases. Germline V gene sequence: CDR1 KGHSH, CDR2 LQKENI. Trimming cost V 5 bases and J 1 base; bases outside gene matches: 8. The length of the CDR3 is 16 residues. As DNA, the CDR3 is TGTGCCAGCTCATCACTGCCAGGGGGTTCCTACAATGAGCAGTTCTTC. Protein product: CASSSLPGGSYNEQFF.

The chain has TRBV28 and TRBJ1-1; D is unclear. Germline CDR1 is MDHEN and CDR2 is SYDVKM. The CDR3 totals 12 residues. V shed 2 bases and J shed 5 bases, with 6 bases lying between them. This chain's CDR3 is CASSLMGTEAFF. The CDR3, as DNA: TGTGCCAGCAGTTTAATGGGTACTGAAGCTTTCTTT.

This chain connects TRBV7-9 to TRBJ2-5, with a weak D call TRBD1 (5 bases). The CDR3 is 13 amino acids. V was clipped by 3 bases and J by 5 bases, with 10 bases between them. Per germline, CDR1 SEHNR and CDR2 FQNEAQ (reference sequence). Here the CDR3 DNA reads TGTGCCAGCAGCTTGGGCAGGGTCGAGACCCAGTACTTC. It yields the protein CASSLGRVETQYF.

This clone was picked up one time. This sequence joins TRBV18 and TRBJ1-1; a possible D gene is TRBD1 (5 bases). Germline V CDR1 and CDR2: KGHSH, LQKENI. The CDR3 length is 15 residues. The V end lost 5 bases, the J end lost 0 bases, and 13 bases lay between the germline ends. The CDR3 reads CASSGVRGVNTEAFF. The CDR3 coding sequence is TGTGCCAGCTCAGGGGTAAGAGGGGTGAACACTGAAGCTTTCTTT.

The CDR3 DNA sequence: TGCGCCAGCAGCCGCAGACAGGAGACGAACACTGAAGCTTTCTTT. This translates into CASSRRQETNTEAFF. The chain carries TRBV4-1 and TRBJ1-1; D might be TRBD1 (6 bases). The V end lost 4 bases, the J end lost 1 base, and 13 bases lay between the germline ends. The CDR3 extends over 15 amino acids. The V gene's germline CDR1 is MGHRA and CDR2 YSYEKL.

J is TRBJ1-1 and V is TRBV5-6; D unresolved. This CDR3 comprises 15 residues. V was cut by 4 bases and J by 0 bases, with 13 bases left in between. CDR1 and CDR2 from the germline V gene are SGHDT and YYEEEE. The CDR3 bases are TGTGCCAGCAGCCCTGAGAGCGGCCTGAACACTGAAGCTTTCTTT. Its protein product is CASSPESGLNTEAFF.

The rearrangement joins TRBV19 to TRBJ2-2; D gene unclear. The CDR3 length is 13 residues. Germline lookup yields CDR1 LNHDA and CDR2 SQIVND (reference sequence). The V gene lost 9 bases and the J gene lost 6 bases, with 14 bases spanning the gap. The CDR3 protein is CASRFMPPGELFF. The DNA for the CDR3 is TGTGCCAGCAGATTTATGCCCCCCGGGGAGCTGTTTTTT.

This chain links TRBV5-6 with TRBJ1-2; 8 bases align to TRBD1. There are 13 residues in the CDR3. The V gene's germline CDR1 is SGHDT and CDR2 YYEEEE. The V and J ends lost 4 bases and 6 bases, in that order; junction bases with no gene match: 5. The CDR3 bases are TGTGCCAGCAGCCCGGACAGGGAGCATGGCTACACCTTC. Translated: CASSPDREHGYTF.

This rearrangement joins TRBV9 to TRBJ1-1; 12 bases map to TRBD1. The CDR3 is 18 residues long. V trimming: 3 bases; J trimming: 3 bases; junction bases outside the gene matches: 12. CDR1 and CDR2 from the germline V gene are SGDLS and YYNGEE. CDR3 sequence (DNA): TGTGCCAGCAGCGGCAAACCCGGGACAGGGGGCAGGTACACTGAAGCTTTCTTT. Its protein product is CASSGKPGTGGRYTEAFF.

V gene TRBV6-1 combines with J gene TRBJ1-5; the match to TRBD1 covers 8 bases. CDR1 and CDR2 (germline): MNHNS, SASEGT. Trimming took 7 bases from V and 3 from J; bases not matched to a gene: 8. This CDR3 region has 15 residues. The CDR3 loop reads CASNLDRVPNQPQHF. In nucleotides, the CDR3 is TGTGCCAGCAACCTGGACAGGGTACCCAATCAGCCCCAGCATTTT.

J is TRBJ1-1 and V is TRBV6-5; 8 bases match TRBD1. CDR3 size: 14 residues. V lost 6 bases and J lost 5; bases outside the gene matches: 8. Germline-derived CDR1 and CDR2 are MNHEY and SVGAGI. Here the CDR3 DNA reads TGTGCCAGCAGACCCACAGGGGGGGGGACTGAAGCTTTCTTT. This gives the protein CASRPTGGGTEAFF.

This sequence joins TRBV6-1 and TRBJ2-1; D may match TRBD1 or TRBD2 (5 bases each). Germline CDR1 and CDR2: MNHNS and SASEGT. The CDR3 covers 13 residues. The V end lost 6 bases, the J end lost 7 bases, and 13 bases lay between the germline ends. CDR3 protein: CASSPAGGNEQFF. DNA of the CDR3: TGTGCCAGCAGCCCCGCTGGGGGAAATGAGCAGTTCTTC.

The rearrangement joins TRBV9 to TRBJ2-7; 7 bases are a match to TRBD1. The CDR3 has 15 residues. CDR1 and CDR2 from the germline V gene are SGDLS and YYNGEE. The V segment lost 6 bases and the J segment 3 bases; nucleotides outside the gene matches: 12. In nucleotides, the CDR3 is TGTGCCAGCACCCCCGGCCCAGGGGGAATCTACGAGCAGTACTTC. Protein sequence: CASTPGPGGIYEQYF.

J is TRBJ2-7 and V is TRBV12-5; D gene ambiguous. V was shortened by 4 bases and J by 3 bases, with 10 bases between the two germline ends. The CDR3 covers 13 residues. Per the germline V gene, CDR1 is LGHNT and CDR2 is FRNRAP. CDR3 DNA: TGTGCTAGTGGTTCCGTTAATAGCTACGAGCAGTACTTC. Its protein is CASGSVNSYEQYF.

This chain uses TRBV19 with TRBJ1-3, with TRBD1 as a possible D gene (5 bases). CDR3 length equals 14 residues. Germline V gene lookup returns CDR1 LNHDA and CDR2 SQIVND (reference sequence). Trimming pared 7 bases from V and 0 bases from J, leaving 10 bases between. Here the CDR3 reads CASKQDSSGNTIYF. CDR3 sequence (DNA): TGTGCCAGTAAACAGGATTCCTCTGGAAACACCATATATTTT. Full variable domain (remainder filled in from reference TRBV19 and TRBJ1-3): DGGITQSPKYLFRKEGQNVTLSCEQNLNHDAMYWYRQDPGQGLRLIYYSQIVNDFQKGDIAEGYSVSREKKESFPLTVTSAQKNPTAFYLCASKQDSSGNTIYFGEGSWLTVV.

The chain has TRBV29-1 and TRBJ2-6; D may be TRBD2 (5 bases). The CDR3 totals 12 residues. Germline lookup yields CDR1 SQVTM and CDR2 ANQGSEA. V lost 7 bases and J lost 2, with 6 bases in between. In nucleotides, the CDR3 is TGCAGCGGGGAGACTGGGGCCAACGTCCTGACTTTC. It encodes CSGETGANVLTF.